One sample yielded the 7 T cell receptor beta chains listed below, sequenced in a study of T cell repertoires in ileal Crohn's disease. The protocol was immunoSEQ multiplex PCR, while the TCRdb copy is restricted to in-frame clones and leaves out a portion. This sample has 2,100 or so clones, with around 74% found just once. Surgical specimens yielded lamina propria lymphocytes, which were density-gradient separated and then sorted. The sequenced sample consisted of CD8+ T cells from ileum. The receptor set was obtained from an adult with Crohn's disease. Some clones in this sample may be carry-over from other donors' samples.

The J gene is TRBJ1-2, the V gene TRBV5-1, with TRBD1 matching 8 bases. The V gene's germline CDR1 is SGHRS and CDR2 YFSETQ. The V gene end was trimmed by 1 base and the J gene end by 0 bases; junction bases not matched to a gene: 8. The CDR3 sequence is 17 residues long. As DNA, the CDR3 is TGCGCCAGCAGCTTGCCAGGTAGACAGGGGACTAACTATGGCTACACCTTC. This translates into CASSLPGRQGTNYGYTF. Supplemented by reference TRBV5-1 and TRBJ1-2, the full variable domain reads KAGVTQTPRYLIKTRGQQVTLSCSPISGHRSVSWYQQTPGQGLQFLFEYFSETQRNKGNFPGRFSGRQFSNSRSEMNVSTLELGDSALYLCASSLPGRQGTNYGYTFGSGTRLTVV.

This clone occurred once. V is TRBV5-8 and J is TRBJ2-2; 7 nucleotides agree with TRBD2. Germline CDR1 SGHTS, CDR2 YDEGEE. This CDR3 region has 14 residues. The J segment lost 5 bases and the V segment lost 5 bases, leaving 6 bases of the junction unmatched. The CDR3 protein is CASRDRGRTGELFF. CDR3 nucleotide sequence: TGTGCCAGCAGGGACCGCGGGAGAACCGGGGAGCTGTTTTTT.

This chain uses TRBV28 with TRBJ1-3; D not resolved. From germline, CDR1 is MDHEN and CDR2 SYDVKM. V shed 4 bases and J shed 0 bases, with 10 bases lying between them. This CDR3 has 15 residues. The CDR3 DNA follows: TGTGCCAGCAGTTCCCCCACAGTCTCTGGAAACACCATATATTTT. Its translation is CASSSPTVSGNTIYF.

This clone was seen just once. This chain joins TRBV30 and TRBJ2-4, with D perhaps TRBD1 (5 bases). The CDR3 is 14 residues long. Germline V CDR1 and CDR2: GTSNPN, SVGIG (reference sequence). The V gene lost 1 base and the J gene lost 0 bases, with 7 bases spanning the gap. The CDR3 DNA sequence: TGTGCCTGGAGTGAGGGGTTAGCCAAAAACATTCAGTACTTC. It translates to CAWSEGLAKNIQYF.

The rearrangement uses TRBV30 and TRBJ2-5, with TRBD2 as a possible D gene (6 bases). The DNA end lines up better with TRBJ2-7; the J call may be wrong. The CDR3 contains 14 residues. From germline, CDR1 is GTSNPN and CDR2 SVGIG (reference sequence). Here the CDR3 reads CASNHATRADEQYF. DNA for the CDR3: TGTGCCTCCAACCACGCGACTAGAGCGGACGAGCAGTACTTC.

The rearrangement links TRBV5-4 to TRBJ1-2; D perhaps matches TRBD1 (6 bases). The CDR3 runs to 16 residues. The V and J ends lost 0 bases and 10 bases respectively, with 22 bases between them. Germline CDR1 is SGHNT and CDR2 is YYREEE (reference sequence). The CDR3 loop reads CASSLGILPGQLVYTF. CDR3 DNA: TGTGCCAGCAGCTTGGGTATCCTCCCGGGACAATTGGTCTACACCTTC.

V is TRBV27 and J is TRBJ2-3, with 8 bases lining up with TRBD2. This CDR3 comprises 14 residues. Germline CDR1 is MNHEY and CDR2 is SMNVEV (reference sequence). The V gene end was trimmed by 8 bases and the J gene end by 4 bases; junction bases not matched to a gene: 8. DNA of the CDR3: TGTGCCAGCCAGAGCGGGAGCGCCCCAGATACGCAGTATTTT. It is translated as CASQSGSAPDTQYF.